The 32 T cell receptor beta chains below come from one sample, sequenced in a study of a mutant IDH1 vaccine in newly diagnosed glioma. Time point of the sample: week 23, last vaccination. It was 300 ug of mutant IDH1 20-mer peptide that made up each vaccine dose, given with topical imiquimod. Libraries were prepared by immunoSEQ multiplex PCR; TCRdb keeps only in-frame clonotypes and omits some of them. The top ten hold around 0.77% of the sample, which has some 80,000 clones, approximately 85% seen once. Their antigens remain unidentified. The source material was PBMCs, sampled from a glioma patient whose treatment included an IDH1 peptide vaccine. Receptors originate from a woman aged 45-59 years with glioma.

The chain couples TRBV30 to TRBJ1-6; D unresolved. V was shortened by 1 base and J by 5 bases, with 12 bases between the two germline ends. Germline assignment: CDR1 GTSNPN and CDR2 SVGIG (reference sequence). The CDR3 contains 15 residues. This chain's CDR3 is CAWSDYRVHNSPLHF. CDR3 DNA sequence: TGTGCCTGGAGTGACTATAGGGTTCATAATTCACCCCTCCACTTT.

This clone was seen a few times. This rearrangement joins TRBV6-5 to TRBJ1-5; 7 positions agree with TRBD1. CDR3 length: 15 residues. Germline V gene sequence: CDR1 MNHEY, CDR2 SVGAGI. V lost 6 bases, J lost 1 base, and 6 bases stayed unmatched. CDR3 bases: TGTGCCAGCAGGCTGACAGGGTCAAGCAATCAGCCCCAGCATTTT. It translates to CASRLTGSSNQPQHF.

The rearrangement uses TRBV6-5 and TRBJ2-7, with D possibly TRBD1 on 6 matching bases. The CDR3 has 13 amino acids. V was trimmed by 2 bases and J by 5 bases, leaving 10 bases between them. In germline, CDR1 is MNHEY, CDR2 SVGAGI. The CDR3 bases are TGTGCCAGCAGTTACGCAGGGGCGAACGAGCAGTACTTC. It yields the protein CASSYAGANEQYF.

This sequence joins TRBV18 and TRBJ2-5, with 9 nucleotides matching TRBD1. J gave up 4 bases and V 1 base, and 4 bases lay outside the gene matches. Germline loops: CDR1 KGHSH, CDR2 LQKENI. The CDR3 is 15 amino acids. The CDR3 DNA is TGTGCCAGCTCACCACGGACGGACAGGGGAGAGACCCAGTACTTC. It specifies CASSPRTDRGETQYF. The whole variable domain, filled in from reference TRBV18 and TRBJ2-5, reads NAGVMQNPRHLVRRRGQEARLRCSPMKGHSHVYWYRQLPEEGLKFMVYLQKENIIDESGMPKERFSAEFPKEGPSILRIQQVVRGDSAAYFCASSPRTDRGETQYFGPGTRLLVL.

CDR3 sequence (DNA): TGTGCCAGCAGCGTAGAAGGGATTAACACTGAAGCTTTCTTT. Protein: CASSVEGINTEAFF. This chain connects TRBV9 to TRBJ1-1; no reliable D call. This CDR3 region has 14 residues. Trimming left V 0 bases short and J 2 bases short, with 8 bases between. CDR1 and CDR2 (germline): SGDLS, YYNGEE.

The chain combines TRBV18 with TRBJ2-7; D might be TRBD2 (5 bases). The V gene lost 7 bases and the J gene lost 2 bases, with 12 bases spanning the gap. CDR3 length equals 13 residues. CDR1 and CDR2 from the germline V gene are KGHSH and LQKENI. The CDR3 bases are TGTGCCAGCTACGGGGTTCCGACCTACGAGCAGTACTTC. Amino acid sequence: CASYGVPTYEQYF.

The chain uses TRBV19 and TRBJ2-5; possibly TRBD1 for D (6 bases). The germline V gene encodes CDR1 LNHDA and CDR2 SQIVND (reference sequence). The CDR3 runs 15 residues. The germline V and J ends were trimmed by 6 bases and 3 bases, with 17 bases remaining between them. CDR3 region: CASSGWQGPKETQYF. In DNA, the CDR3 is TGTGCCAGTAGCGGTTGGCAGGGGCCGAAAGAGACCCAGTACTTC.

V is TRBV7-9 and J is TRBJ1-1; no definite D call. Germline-derived CDR1 and CDR2 are SEHNR and FQNEAQ (reference sequence). This CDR3 region has 11 residues. Trimming stripped 3 bases from V and 3 bases from J, with 2 bases between. CDR3 DNA: TGTGCCAGCAGCTTTTACACTGAAGCTTTCTTT. Residues: CASSFYTEAFF.

V is TRBV7-9 and J is TRBJ2-1, with a weak D call TRBD2 (5 bases). V gave up 5 bases and J gave up 5 bases, with 13 bases separating them. The germline gives CDR1 SEHNR, CDR2 FQNEAQ (reference sequence). The CDR3 extends over 14 amino acids. CDR3 residues: CASSLRGSHNEQFF. The CDR3 DNA is TGTGCCAGCAGCCTCCGGGGTTCCCACAATGAGCAGTTCTTC.

The J gene is TRBJ2-7, the V gene TRBV6-5, with unresolved D. The CDR3 length is 11 residues. V was trimmed by 2 bases and J by 6 bases, leaving 5 bases between them. Germline CDR1 is MNHEY and CDR2 is SVGAGI. CDR3 DNA sequence: TGTGCCAGCAGTTACGTGGGCGAGCAGTACTTC. Amino acid sequence: CASSYVGEQYF.

J is TRBJ2-3 and V is TRBV19; 7 positions match TRBD1. The length of the CDR3 is 14 residues. After removal of 4 bases from V and 5 bases from J, the junction contained 6 bases not matched to a gene. Germline V gene sequence: CDR1 LNHDA, CDR2 SQIVND (reference sequence). The CDR3 DNA is TGTGCCAGTAGTAGGGGTCCAGGGGGAGATACGCAGTATTTT. It yields the protein CASSRGPGGDTQYF. The full variable domain, its missing parts supplied by reference TRBV19 and TRBJ2-3, is DGGITQSPKYLFRKEGQNVTLSCEQNLNHDAMYWYRQDPGQGLRLIYYSQIVNDFQKGDIAEGYSVSREKKESFPLTVTSAQKNPTAFYLCASSRGPGGDTQYFGPGTRLTVL.

The chain joins TRBV5-1 to TRBJ1-1; 9 bases line up with TRBD1. The CDR3 runs to 13 residues. The germline CDR1 and CDR2 sequences are SGHRS and YFSETQ. Trimming at V came to 3 bases and at J to 4 bases, leaving 1 base not matched to a gene. In DNA form, the CDR3 reads TGCGCCAGCAGCTCGGACAGGGGCACTGAAGCTTTCTTT. Amino acid sequence: CASSSDRGTEAFF.

The chain couples TRBV28 to TRBJ2-3; D is unresolved. This CDR3 contains 15 residues. Germline CDR1 is MDHEN and CDR2 is SYDVKM. V gave up 4 bases and J gave up 3 bases, with 14 bases separating them. The CDR3 nucleotides read TGTGCCAGCAGTTATTACCCCCAGGAGACAGATACGCAGTATTTT. Its protein is CASSYYPQETDTQYF.

The rearrangement uses TRBV27 and TRBJ1-2, with 7 bases aligning to TRBD1. The junction had 7 bases not matched to a gene; V was cut back by 5 bases and J by 4 bases. Germline CDR1 is MNHEY and CDR2 is SMNVEV (reference sequence). This CDR3 spans 14 amino acids. CDR3 nucleotide sequence: TGTGCCAGCAGTCCCCGGACAGGAGTCTATGGCTACACCTTC. This gives the protein CASSPRTGVYGYTF.

The chain has TRBV30 and TRBJ2-7; the D gene is possibly TRBD2 (5 bases). V lost 5 bases and J 5 bases, leaving 10 bases between the germline ends. The length of the CDR3 is 11 residues. The germline CDR1 and CDR2 sequences are GTSNPN and SVGIG (reference sequence). CDR3 loop: CAWSGSHEQYF. The CDR3 region has the DNA TGTGCCTGGTCGGGGTCCCACGAGCAGTACTTC. Using reference TRBV30 and TRBJ2-7 for the parts outside the CDR3, the full variable domain is SQTIHQWPATLVQPVGSPLSLECTVEGTSNPNLYWYRQAAGRGLQLLFYSVGIGQISSEVPQNLSASRPQDRQFILSSKKLLLSDSGFYLCAWSGSHEQYFGPGTRLTVT.

This CDR3 reads CASSYGGWSEAFF. CDR3 bases: TGTGCCAGCAGTTACGGTGGGTGGTCTGAAGCTTTCTTT. This sequence joins TRBV6-6 and TRBJ1-1, with D hard to call. From germline, CDR1 is MNHNY and CDR2 SVGAGI (reference sequence). The CDR3 extends over 13 amino acids. V lost 2 bases and J 6 bases, leaving 10 bases between the germline ends.

This chain links TRBV6-1 with TRBJ2-1; 8 bases agree with TRBD1. The CDR3 covers 14 residues. J was trimmed by 7 bases and V by 5 bases; bases with no gene match: 7. Germline assignment: CDR1 MNHNS and CDR2 SASEGT. In DNA, the CDR3 is TGTGCCAGCAGTAACCTGGACAGGGCAAATGAGCAGTTCTTC. As protein: CASSNLDRANEQFF.

On this clone: Other nucleotide sequences from this sample produce the same CDR3. The chain is built from TRBV30 and TRBJ1-5; no clear D. CDR1 and CDR2 (germline): GTSNPN, SVGIG (reference sequence). Trimming took off 0 bases at V and 0 bases at J, with 3 bases between the two ends. There are 13 residues in the CDR3. As DNA, the CDR3 is TGTGCCTGGAGTGTGGATAGCAATCAGCCCCAGCATTTT. It yields the protein CAWSVDSNQPQHF.

The rearrangement links TRBV5-1 to TRBJ2-7; 11 nucleotides align to TRBD1. With V trimmed by 4 bases and J by 2 bases, 5 bases remained unmatched. The germline V gene has CDR1 SGHRS and CDR2 YFSETQ. This CDR3 comprises 15 residues. For the CDR3, the DNA is TGCGCCAGCAGCCCCGGACAGGGGGCCACCTACGAGCAGTACTTC. Protein sequence: CASSPGQGATYEQYF.

The gene calls are TRBV6-1 and TRBJ2-1; TRBD2 matches at 8 bases. Germline V lookup: CDR1 MNHNS, CDR2 SASEGT. The CDR3 extends over 14 amino acids. Unmatched junction bases numbered 17, after V lost 7 bases and J lost 15 bases. Here the CDR3 reads CASNLPLLAVKPFF. The CDR3 nucleotides are TGTGCCAGCAATCTGCCCTTACTAGCGGTTAAGCCGTTCTTC.

The chain is built from TRBV7-3 and TRBJ2-3; tentative D call: TRBD2 (5 bases). This CDR3 comprises 14 residues. The ends were cut back, 5 bases at V and 2 bases at J, with 11 bases in the middle. The germline gives CDR1 SGHTA, CDR2 FQGTGA. The CDR3 DNA sequence: TGTGCCAGCAGCCCCGGACTGTACACAGATACGCAGTATTTT. It specifies CASSPGLYTDTQYF. The entire variable domain, with the rest obtained from reference TRBV7-3 and TRBJ2-3, is as follows: GAGVSQTPSNKVTEKGKYVELRCDPISGHTALYWYRQSLGQGPEFLIYFQGTGAADDSGLPNDRFFAVRPEGSVSTLKIQRTERGDSAVYLCASSPGLYTDTQYFGPGTRLTVL.

The chain joins TRBV29-1 to TRBJ1-1; D might be TRBD1 (5 bases). Trimming pared 3 bases from V and 1 base from J, leaving 12 bases between. Germline lookup yields CDR1 SQVTM and CDR2 ANQGSEA. The CDR3 spans 14 residues. The CDR3 DNA sequence: TGCAGCGTTGAGGCAATGACAGCGAACACTGAAGCTTTCTTT. It codes for CSVEAMTANTEAFF.

V usage is TRBV11-3 and J usage is TRBJ2-1; the D is unclear. This CDR3 contains 13 residues. Germline values: CDR1 SGHNT, CDR2 YENEEA. V was pared by 4 bases and J by 8 bases, with 12 bases between. CDR3 nucleotides: TGTGCCAGCAGCTCACAGAGAGGAGATGAGCAGTTCTTC. This translates into CASSSQRGDEQFF. The variable domain in full, completed from reference TRBV11-3 and TRBJ2-1, reads EAGVVQSPRYKIIEKKQPVAFWCNPISGHNTLYWYLQNLGQGPELLIRYENEEAVDDSQLPKDRFSAERLKGVDSTLKIQPAELGDSAVYLCASSSQRGDEQFFGPGTRLTVL.

CDR3 DNA sequence: TGTGCCAGCAGCTTAGGGGCCCGACCCCGACAGATTGAGCAGTTCTTC. Encoded protein: CASSLGARPRQIEQFF. The rearrangement links TRBV11-2 to TRBJ2-1; tentatively, D is TRBD1 (5 bases). The CDR3 loop spans 16 amino acids. Germline V CDR1 and CDR2: SGHAT, FQNNGV. V was clipped by 1 base and J by 9 bases, with 19 bases between them.

The chain joins TRBV10-3 to TRBJ2-5, with 9 bases lining up with TRBD2. The CDR3 extends over 16 amino acids. The germline V gene has CDR1 ENHRY and CDR2 SYGVKD. With 2 bases clipped from V and 4 bases from J, the junction kept 8 bases outside the gene matches. DNA for the CDR3: TGTGCCATCAGTGAGGGGGGTAGCGGGAGCGTAGAGACCCAGTACTTC. This encodes CAISEGGSGSVETQYF.

This clone has only a few counts. The chain recombines TRBV4-1 with TRBJ2-7, with TRBD1 identical over 7 bases. CDR1 is MGHRA and CDR2 is YSYEKL in the germline V gene. The CDR3 runs 14 residues. After removal of 0 bases from V and 3 bases from J, the junction contained 2 bases not matched to a gene. CDR3 DNA sequence: TGCGCCAGCAGCCAAGAGCACAGGGGCTACGAGCAGTACTTC. Amino acids: CASSQEHRGYEQYF.

This sequence joins TRBV29-1 and TRBJ1-1; 7 positions agree with TRBD1. CDR1 and CDR2 (germline): SQVTM, ANQGSEA. J was trimmed by 1 base and V by 2 bases; bases with no gene match: 7. This CDR3 has 15 amino acids. CDR3 protein: CSVERTGWANTEAFF. CDR3 coding DNA: TGCAGCGTTGAAAGGACAGGCTGGGCGAACACTGAAGCTTTCTTT.

CDR3 sequence reads: CASRGTRNTEAFF. The CDR3 DNA is TGTGCCAGCAGGGGGACAAGGAACACTGAAGCTTTCTTT. The genes are TRBV2 and TRBJ1-1; D may be TRBD1 (6 bases). V was pared by 6 bases and J by 1 base, with 9 bases between. This CDR3 is built from 13 residues. Germline values: CDR1 SNHLY, CDR2 FYNNEI.

V and J are TRBV6-5 and TRBJ1-1; D may be TRBD1 (6 bases). Germline V gene lookup returns CDR1 MNHEY and CDR2 SVGAGI. The CDR3 runs 14 residues. V was trimmed by 2 bases and J by 4 bases, leaving 11 bases between them. The CDR3 reads CASSYGQGSTEAFF. The CDR3 DNA sequence: TGTGCCAGCAGTTACGGGCAGGGGAGCACTGAAGCTTTCTTT.

V gene TRBV19 combines with J gene TRBJ1-5; D remains ambiguous. The CDR3 loop spans 16 amino acids. Germline assignment: CDR1 LNHDA and CDR2 SQIVND (reference sequence). V lost 5 bases and J lost 0, with 14 bases in between. CDR3 coding DNA: TGTGCCAGTAGTGTCAGCACCGACCGTAGCAATCAGCCCCAGCATTTT. It translates to CASSVSTDRSNQPQHF.

The chain combines TRBV12-5 with TRBJ2-5; D call uncertain. Germline V gives CDR1 LGHNT, CDR2 FRNRAP. The CDR3 covers 14 residues. Trimming took off 1 base at V and 0 bases at J, with 6 bases between the two ends. Here the CDR3 reads CASGLGANQETQYF. The CDR3 region has the DNA TGTGCTAGTGGTTTGGGGGCTAACCAAGAGACCCAGTACTTC.

The J gene is TRBJ1-1, the V gene TRBV28; D unresolved. From germline, CDR1 is MDHEN and CDR2 SYDVKM. The CDR3 spans 14 residues. Trimming stripped 3 bases from V and 3 bases from J, with 11 bases between. CDR3 in amino acids: CASSFLRVHTEAFF. The CDR3 nucleotides are TGTGCCAGCAGTTTTTTGAGAGTCCACACTGAAGCTTTCTTT.